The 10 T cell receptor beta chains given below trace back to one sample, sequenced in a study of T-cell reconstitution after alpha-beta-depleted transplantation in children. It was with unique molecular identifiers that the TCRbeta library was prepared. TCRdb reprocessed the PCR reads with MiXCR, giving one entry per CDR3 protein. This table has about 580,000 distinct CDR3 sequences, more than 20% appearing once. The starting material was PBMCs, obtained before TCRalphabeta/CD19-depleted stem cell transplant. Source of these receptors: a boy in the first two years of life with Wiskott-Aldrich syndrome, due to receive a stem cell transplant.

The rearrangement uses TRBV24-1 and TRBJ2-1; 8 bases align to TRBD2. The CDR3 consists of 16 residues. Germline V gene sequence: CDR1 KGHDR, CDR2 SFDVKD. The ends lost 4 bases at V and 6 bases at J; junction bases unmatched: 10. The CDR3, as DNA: TGTGCCACCAGTGACCCGGGAGGGCCTCTATTCAATGAGCAGTTCTTC. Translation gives CATSDPGGPLFNEQFF.

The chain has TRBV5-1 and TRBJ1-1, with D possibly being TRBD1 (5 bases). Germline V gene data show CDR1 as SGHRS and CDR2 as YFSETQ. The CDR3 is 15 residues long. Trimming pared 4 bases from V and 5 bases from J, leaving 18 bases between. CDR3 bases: TGCGCCAGCAGCGTAACAGGTGGTGGGATTACTGAAGCTTTCTTT. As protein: CASSVTGGGITEAFF.

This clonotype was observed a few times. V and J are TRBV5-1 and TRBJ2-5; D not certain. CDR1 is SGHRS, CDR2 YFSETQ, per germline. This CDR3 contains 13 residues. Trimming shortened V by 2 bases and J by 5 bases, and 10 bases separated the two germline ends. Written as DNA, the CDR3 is TGCGCCAGCAGCTTTGGGGTTGTGGAGACCCAGTACTTC. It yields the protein CASSFGVVETQYF.

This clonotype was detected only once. CDR3 nucleotides: TGTGCCAGCTCTCAACTCACAAGCTCCTACAATGAGCAGTTCTTC. Protein: CASSQLTSSYNEQFF. The chain is built from TRBV28 and TRBJ2-1; D gene unclear. Germline CDR1 MDHEN, CDR2 SYDVKM. Trimming cost V 8 bases and J 0 bases, with 14 bases left between them. This CDR3 has 15 amino acids.

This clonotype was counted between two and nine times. CDR3 protein: CASSLSATGGRQPQHF. The CDR3 nucleotides are TGTGCCAGCAGTTTATCGGCGACAGGGGGCAGGCAGCCCCAGCATTTT. The chain recombines TRBV27 with TRBJ1-5; 10 bases agree with TRBD1. V dropped 0 bases and J dropped 7; count of bases not matched to a gene: 6. CDR3 size: 16 residues. CDR1 and CDR2 (germline): MNHEY, SMNVEV (reference sequence).

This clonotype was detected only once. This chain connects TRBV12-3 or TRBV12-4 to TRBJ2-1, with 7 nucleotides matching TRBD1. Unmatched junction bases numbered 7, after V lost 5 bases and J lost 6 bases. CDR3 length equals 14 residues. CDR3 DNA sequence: TGTGCCAGCAGTCCATACAGGGGATTCAATGAGCAGTTCTTC. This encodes CASSPYRGFNEQFF.

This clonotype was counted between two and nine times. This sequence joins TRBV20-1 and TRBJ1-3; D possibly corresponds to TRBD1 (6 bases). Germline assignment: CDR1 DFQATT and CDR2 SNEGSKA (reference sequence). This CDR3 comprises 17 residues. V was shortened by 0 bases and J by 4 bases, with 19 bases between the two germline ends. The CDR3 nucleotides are TGCAGTGCTAGAGACCCACTGACAGGACGTGGCGGAAACACCATATATTTT. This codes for CSARDPLTGRGGNTIYF.

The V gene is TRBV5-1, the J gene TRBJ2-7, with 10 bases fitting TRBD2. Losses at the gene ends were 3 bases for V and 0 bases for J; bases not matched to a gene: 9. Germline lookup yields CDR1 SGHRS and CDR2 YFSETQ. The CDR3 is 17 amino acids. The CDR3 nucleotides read TGCGCCAGCAGCTGGCGGGGACTAGCGAGTTACTCCTACGAGCAGTACTTC. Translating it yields CASSWRGLASYSYEQYF.

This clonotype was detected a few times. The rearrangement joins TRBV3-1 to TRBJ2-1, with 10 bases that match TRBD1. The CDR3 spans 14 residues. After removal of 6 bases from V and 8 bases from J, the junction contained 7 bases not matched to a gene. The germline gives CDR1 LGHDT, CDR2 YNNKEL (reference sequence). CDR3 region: CASSPGTGAYEQFF. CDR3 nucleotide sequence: TGTGCCAGCAGTCCCGGGACAGGGGCTTATGAGCAGTTCTTC.

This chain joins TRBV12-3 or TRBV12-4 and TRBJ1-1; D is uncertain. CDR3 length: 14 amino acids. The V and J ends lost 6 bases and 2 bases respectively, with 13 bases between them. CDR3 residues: CASSFSQDNTEAFF. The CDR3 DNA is TGTGCCAGCAGCTTTTCCCAGGATAACACTGAAGCTTTCTTT.